The rows below give T cell receptor beta chains drawn from one sample of a study of shared clonotypes between healthy human individuals. Measured with immunoSEQ multiplex PCR; TCRdb has only the in-frame clones, and not every one. The data show hundreds of thousands of clones, with approximately 73% seen just once and 1.5% to 2% held by the top ten. Specimen: memory CD4+ T cells sorted from blood. Source of these receptors: a woman aged 25 to 45 in good health. Each CDR3 is given with its conserved first and last residue. D genes are given only for firm matches. Rows may omit the clone size; those that give it use once, few, many or a size class.

D gene: NA
clone size: NA
J gene: TRBJ1-1
V gene: TRBV7-9
CDR3 protein: CASSLNMDTEAFF
CDR3 DNA: TGTGCCAGCAGCTTAAACATGGACACTGAAGCTTTCTTT

D gene: TRBD1
clone size: NA
J gene: TRBJ2-4
V gene: TRBV5-4
CDR3 protein: CASSSKDRAKNIQYF
CDR3 DNA: TGTGCCAGCAGCTCTAAGGACAGGGCCAAAAACATTCAGTACTTC

D gene: NA
clone size: NA
J gene: TRBJ1-5
V gene: TRBV30
CDR3 protein: CAWRAGSARNQPQHF
CDR3 DNA: TGTGCCTGGAGAGCGGGGTCGGCACGCAATCAGCCCCAGCATTTT

D gene: TRBD2
clone size: NA
J gene: TRBJ2-3
V gene: TRBV28
CDR3 protein: CASSGGSGSFGYF
CDR3 DNA: TGTGCCAGCAGTGGGGGTAGCGGGAGTTTCGGGTATTTT

D gene: NA
clone size: NA
J gene: TRBJ2-7
V gene: TRBV28
CDR3 protein: CASNSGNANYEQYF
CDR3 DNA: TGTGCCAGCAACTCTGGGAACGCAAACTACGAGCAGTACTTC

D gene: NA
clone size: many
J gene: TRBJ1-1
V gene: TRBV2
CDR3 protein: CASSDEPLRAFF
CDR3 DNA: TGTGCCAGCAGCGACGAACCCCTAAGGGCTTTCTTT

D gene: TRBD2
clone size: NA
J gene: TRBJ2-7
V gene: TRBV6-1
CDR3 protein: CASSEAGAGRYHEQYF
CDR3 DNA: TGTGCCAGCAGTGAAGCGGGAGCGGGGAGGTACCACGAGCAGTACTTC

D gene: NA
clone size: once
J gene: TRBJ2-5
V gene: TRBV5-8
CDR3 protein: CASSLVQLETQYF
CDR3 DNA: TGTGCCAGCAGCTTGGTTCAGTTAGAGACCCAGTACTTC

D gene: TRBD2
clone size: many
J gene: TRBJ2-7
V gene: TRBV19
CDR3 protein: CASSISGRAGHEQYF
CDR3 DNA: TGTGCCAGTAGTATCAGCGGGAGGGCCGGCCACGAGCAGTACTTC

D gene: NA
clone size: few
J gene: TRBJ2-7
V gene: TRBV2
CDR3 protein: CASSAGSPAHEQYF
CDR3 DNA: TGTGCCAGCAGTGCGGGCAGCCCAGCCCACGAGCAGTACTTC

D gene: NA
clone size: NA
J gene: TRBJ1-1
V gene: TRBV6-1
CDR3 protein: CASSRTALEAFF
CDR3 DNA: TGTGCCAGCAGCCGGACAGCCCTGGAAGCTTTCTTT

D gene: NA
clone size: NA
J gene: TRBJ2-7
V gene: TRBV5-4
CDR3 protein: CASSPRGGSSYEQYF
CDR3 DNA: TGTGCCAGCAGCCCGAGGGGTGGAAGTTCCTACGAGCAGTACTTC

D gene: TRBD2
clone size: NA
J gene: TRBJ2-1
V gene: TRBV6-4
CDR3 protein: CASTHLAGEGNEQFF
CDR3 DNA: TGTGCCAGCACTCATCTAGCGGGAGAGGGCAATGAGCAGTTCTTC

D gene: NA
clone size: few
J gene: TRBJ2-7
V gene: TRBV5-1
CDR3 protein: CASSLAVDSSYEQYF
CDR3 DNA: TGCGCCAGCAGCTTGGCAGTCGACAGCTCCTACGAGCAGTACTTC

D gene: NA
clone size: NA
J gene: TRBJ1-2
V gene: TRBV21-1
CDR3 protein: CASSDRGPRGYTF
CDR3 DNA: TGTGCCAGCAGCGACCGGGGTCCGCGGGGCTACACCTTC

D gene: NA
clone size: NA
J gene: TRBJ1-4
V gene: TRBV11-2
CDR3 protein: CASSPYRDATNEKLFF
CDR3 DNA: TGTGCCAGCAGTCCCTACAGGGATGCAACTAATGAAAAACTGTTTTTT

D gene: NA
clone size: NA
J gene: TRBJ2-2
V gene: TRBV2
CDR3 protein: CASSEGTTNTGELFF
CDR3 DNA: TGTGCCAGCAGTGAAGGGACTACAAACACCGGGGAGCTGTTTTTT

D gene: NA
clone size: NA
J gene: TRBJ2-7
V gene: TRBV7-6
CDR3 protein: CASSLRDEAYEQYF
CDR3 DNA: TGTGCCAGCAGCTTACGGGACGAAGCCTACGAGCAGTACTTC

D gene: NA
clone size: NA
J gene: TRBJ1-4
V gene: TRBV6-6
CDR3 protein: CASSYWFWEKLFF
CDR3 DNA: TGTGCCAGCAGTTACTGGTTTTGGGAAAAACTGTTTTTT

D gene: NA
clone size: NA
J gene: TRBJ2-5
V gene: TRBV19
CDR3 protein: CASKANLRETQYF
CDR3 DNA: TGTGCCAGTAAAGCGAACTTGCGGGAGACCCAGTACTTC

D gene: NA
clone size: NA
J gene: TRBJ2-6
V gene: TRBV19
CDR3 protein: CASSINGANVLTF
CDR3 DNA: TGTGCCAGTAGTATAAATGGGGCCAACGTCCTGACTTTC

D gene: NA
clone size: few
J gene: TRBJ1-4
V gene: TRBV9
CDR3 protein: CASGMGEKLFF
CDR3 DNA: TGTGCCAGCGGAATGGGGGAAAAACTGTTTTTT

D gene: NA
clone size: NA
J gene: TRBJ1-5
V gene: TRBV2
CDR3 protein: CASKSQASGPQHF
CDR3 DNA: TGTGCCAGCAAATCCCAGGCTTCGGGGCCCCAGCATTTT

D gene: TRBD2
clone size: NA
J gene: TRBJ2-7
V gene: TRBV6-1
CDR3 protein: CASSERAGGINNEQYF
CDR3 DNA: TGTGCCAGCAGTGAAAGGGCGGGAGGGATAAATAACGAGCAGTACTTC

D gene: TRBD1
clone size: few
J gene: TRBJ2-7
V gene: TRBV11-2
CDR3 protein: CASTRTGLYEQYF
CDR3 DNA: TGTGCCAGCACCCGGACAGGGCTCTACGAGCAGTACTTC

D gene: NA
clone size: NA
J gene: TRBJ2-7
V gene: TRBV11-2
CDR3 protein: CASSLEYSSYEQYF
CDR3 DNA: TGTGCCAGCAGCTTAGAATACAGTTCCTACGAGCAGTACTTC

D gene: TRBD2
clone size: NA
J gene: TRBJ2-6
V gene: TRBV29-1
CDR3 protein: CSVAGLAGRSGANVLTF
CDR3 DNA: TGCAGCGTCGCGGGACTAGCGGGCCGCTCTGGGGCCAACGTCCTGACTTTC

D gene: TRBD2
clone size: NA
J gene: TRBJ2-7
V gene: TRBV11-2
CDR3 protein: CASSPSGGGEQYF
CDR3 DNA: TGTGCCAGCAGCCCAAGCGGGGGAGGCGAGCAGTACTTC

D gene: NA
clone size: few
J gene: TRBJ1-5
V gene: TRBV21-1
CDR3 protein: CASSKIDQPQHF
CDR3 DNA: TGTGCCAGCAGCAAAATTGATCAGCCCCAGCATTTT

D gene: NA
clone size: NA
J gene: TRBJ1-5
V gene: TRBV28
CDR3 protein: CASSPTNQPQHF
CDR3 DNA: TGTGCCAGCAGCCCGACCAATCAGCCCCAGCATTTT

D gene: TRBD2
clone size: NA
J gene: TRBJ2-5
V gene: TRBV27
CDR3 protein: CASSPRLAGTQETQYF
CDR3 DNA: TGTGCCAGCAGTCCCCGACTAGCGGGGACCCAAGAGACCCAGTACTTC

D gene: NA
clone size: NA
J gene: TRBJ2-7
V gene: TRBV29-1
CDR3 protein: CSVQTGREQYF
CDR3 DNA: TGCAGCGTCCAAACGGGGAGAGAGCAGTACTTC

D gene: TRBD2
clone size: NA
J gene: TRBJ2-1
V gene: TRBV2
CDR3 protein: CASSPGGPYNEQFF
CDR3 DNA: TGTGCCAGCAGCCCGGGAGGGCCATACAATGAGCAGTTCTTC

D gene: NA
clone size: NA
J gene: TRBJ2-7
V gene: TRBV4-2
CDR3 protein: CASSPAGSSASSYEQYF
CDR3 DNA: TGTGCCAGCAGCCCCGCCGGGTCTAGCGCGAGCTCCTACGAGCAGTACTTC

D gene: NA
clone size: once
J gene: TRBJ2-7
V gene: TRBV5-1
CDR3 protein: CASSLAFGLAGYEQYF
CDR3 DNA: TGCGCCAGCAGCTTGGCCTTTGGGCTAGCAGGCTACGAGCAGTACTTC

D gene: TRBD2
clone size: NA
J gene: TRBJ2-2
V gene: TRBV4-2
CDR3 protein: CASSLGLAATGELFF
CDR3 DNA: TGTGCCAGCAGCCTGGGACTAGCGGCAACCGGGGAGCTGTTTTTT

D gene: NA
clone size: few
J gene: TRBJ1-1
V gene: TRBV5-1
CDR3 protein: CASSSGQVTEAFF
CDR3 DNA: TGCGCCAGCAGCTCGGGGCAGGTCACTGAAGCTTTCTTT

D gene: NA
clone size: NA
J gene: TRBJ1-1
V gene: TRBV11-2
CDR3 protein: CASSSIGEWGVMDTEAFF
CDR3 DNA: TGTGCCAGCAGTTCAATCGGGGAATGGGGGGTCATGGACACTGAAGCTTTCTTT

D gene: NA
clone size: NA
J gene: TRBJ2-1
V gene: TRBV2
CDR3 protein: CASKGMGYNEQFF
CDR3 DNA: TGTGCCAGCAAGGGGATGGGTTACAATGAGCAGTTCTTC

D gene: TRBD1
clone size: once
J gene: TRBJ1-2
V gene: TRBV28
CDR3 protein: CASSSGQRNYGYTF
CDR3 DNA: TGTGCCAGCAGTTCGGGACAGCGTAACTATGGCTACACCTTC

D gene: TRBD1
clone size: NA
J gene: TRBJ2-1
V gene: TRBV30
CDR3 protein: CARTGLPEQFF
CDR3 DNA: TGTGCCCGGACAGGGCTCCCTGAGCAGTTCTTC

D gene: NA
clone size: once
J gene: TRBJ1-2
V gene: TRBV6-5
CDR3 protein: CASSSPGRANYGYTF
CDR3 DNA: TGTGCCAGCAGTTCCCCGGGCAGGGCAAACTATGGCTACACCTTC

D gene: NA
clone size: few
J gene: TRBJ2-2
V gene: TRBV7-9
CDR3 protein: CASSLMNTGELFF
CDR3 DNA: TGTGCCAGCAGCCTCATGAACACCGGGGAGCTGTTTTTT

D gene: NA
clone size: NA
J gene: TRBJ2-7
V gene: TRBV10-1
CDR3 protein: CASSVCRDCEQYF
CDR3 DNA: TGCGCCAGCAGTGTGTGTCGGGACTGCGAGCAGTACTTC

D gene: NA
clone size: NA
J gene: TRBJ2-3
V gene: TRBV30
CDR3 protein: CAWSVGRDTQYF
CDR3 DNA: TGTGCCTGGAGTGTAGGGAGGGATACGCAGTATTTT

D gene: TRBD1
clone size: NA
J gene: TRBJ1-5
V gene: TRBV18
CDR3 protein: CASSSGQGLNQPQHF
CDR3 DNA: TGTGCCAGCTCATCCGGACAGGGCCTCAATCAGCCCCAGCATTTT

D gene: TRBD2
clone size: NA
J gene: TRBJ2-1
V gene: TRBV11-2
CDR3 protein: CASVAGDRNEQFF
CDR3 DNA: TGTGCCAGCGTGGCGGGAGACCGAAATGAGCAGTTCTTC

D gene: NA
clone size: NA
J gene: TRBJ2-5
V gene: TRBV2
CDR3 protein: CASSDPDLQETQYF
CDR3 DNA: TGTGCCAGCAGTGACCCAGATTTACAGGAGACCCAGTACTTC

D gene: NA
clone size: NA
J gene: TRBJ2-7
V gene: TRBV5-1
CDR3 protein: CASSPDGATNYYEQYF
CDR3 DNA: TGCGCCAGCAGCCCCGACGGGGCCACCAACTATTACGAGCAGTACTTC

D gene: NA
clone size: NA
J gene: TRBJ2-1
V gene: TRBV11-2
CDR3 protein: CASSQSADYNEQFF
CDR3 DNA: TGTGCCAGCAGCCAATCAGCGGACTACAATGAGCAGTTCTTC

D gene: NA
clone size: NA
J gene: TRBJ2-5
V gene: TRBV7-9
CDR3 protein: CASSSTAGGWETQYF
CDR3 DNA: TGTGCCAGCAGCTCCACCGCAGGGGGGTGGGAGACCCAGTACTTC

D gene: TRBD1
clone size: NA
J gene: TRBJ2-7
V gene: TRBV19
CDR3 protein: CASSKGQGYEQYF
CDR3 DNA: TGTGCCAGTAGTAAAGGACAGGGCTACGAGCAGTACTTC

D gene: NA
clone size: NA
J gene: TRBJ2-2
V gene: TRBV4-2
CDR3 protein: CASSQGGGNTGELFF
CDR3 DNA: TGTGCCAGCAGCCAAGGTGGCGGAAACACCGGGGAGCTGTTTTTT

D gene: NA
clone size: NA
J gene: TRBJ1-2
V gene: TRBV28
CDR3 protein: CASSNSDYGYTF
CDR3 DNA: TGTGCCAGCAGCAACTCCGATTATGGCTACACCTTC

D gene: TRBD1
clone size: NA
J gene: TRBJ2-7
V gene: TRBV28
CDR3 protein: CASSTWTGTYEQYF
CDR3 DNA: TGTGCCAGCAGTACATGGACAGGGACCTACGAGCAGTACTTC

D gene: TRBD2
clone size: NA
J gene: TRBJ2-1
V gene: TRBV14
CDR3 protein: CASSQISGGYYNEQFF
CDR3 DNA: TGTGCCAGCAGCCAAATTAGCGGGGGCTACTACAATGAGCAGTTCTTC

D gene: TRBD1
clone size: NA
J gene: TRBJ2-7
V gene: TRBV7-2
CDR3 protein: CASRRDRGLYEEQYF
CDR3 DNA: TGTGCCAGCAGACGGGACAGGGGACTCTACGAAGAGCAGTACTTC